This entry lists 12 T cell receptor beta chains sequenced from one sample in a study of PD-L1 blockade in urothelial cancer. Some clones are missing from TCRdb's copy, which holds only in-frame ones; the method was immunoSEQ multiplex PCR. This sample has some 87,000 clones, with roughly 84% found just once. Time point indicated: pretreatment peripheral blood. Sequencing used PBMCs, obtained around atezolizumab (anti-PD-L1) treatment. The receptors derive from a man between 60 and 70 years old with urothelial cancer.

The chain has TRBV5-8 and TRBJ1-6; tentatively, D is TRBD1 (6 bases). The V end was cut by 4 bases, the J end by 5 bases, with 13 bases between. Germline lookup yields CDR1 SGHTS and CDR2 YDEGEE. This CDR3 spans 15 amino acids. CDR3 protein: CASSRNGQNNSPLHF. CDR3 DNA: TGTGCCAGCAGCCGCAACGGACAGAATAATTCACCCCTCCACTTT.

About this clone: The sample carries other DNA sequences with the same CDR3. The J gene is TRBJ2-1, the V gene TRBV10-3, with 8 bases fitting TRBD2. CDR1 and CDR2 from the germline V gene are ENHRY and SYGVKD. The CDR3 has 15 amino acids. Germline trimming cut 6 bases from V and 3 bases from J; bases unmatched to any gene: 7. The CDR3 DNA reads TGTGCCATCAGCGGGCCGAGCGGGGGCTACAATGAGCAGTTCTTC. Its protein is CAISGPSGGYNEQFF.

The chain combines TRBV6-5 with TRBJ1-2, with D tentatively TRBD1 (6 bases). Germline lookup yields CDR1 MNHEY and CDR2 SVGAGI. The CDR3 is made up of 16 amino acids. V lost 0 bases, J lost 6 bases, and 17 bases lay in between. CDR3 in amino acids: CASSYSTYQTGDGYTF. DNA for the CDR3: TGTGCCAGCAGTTACTCCACCTACCAGACAGGTGATGGCTACACCTTC.

The chain is built from TRBV27 and TRBJ2-7; possibly TRBD1 for D (5 bases). CDR1 is MNHEY and CDR2 is SMNVEV in the germline V gene (reference sequence). This CDR3 spans 13 amino acids. V lost 3 bases, J lost 6 bases, and 12 bases lay in between. In DNA, the CDR3 is TGTGCCAGCAGTTTGTCAGGGTTGGGCGAGCAGTACTTC. It codes for CASSLSGLGEQYF.

Notes on this clone: This CDR3 is also generated by other DNA sequences in the sample. V usage is TRBV11-2 and J usage is TRBJ2-7; 8 bases align to TRBD1. Germline V lookup: CDR1 SGHAT, CDR2 FQNNGV. The CDR3 consists of 14 residues. Losses at the gene ends were 1 base for V and 4 bases for J; bases not matched to a gene: 3. The CDR3 DNA reads TGTGCCAGCAGCTTAGGGACAGGGTCTTACGAGCAGTACTTC. Translation gives CASSLGTGSYEQYF.

CDR3 sequence: CASGLGASGNTIYF. The CDR3 DNA follows: TGTGCCAGCGGGCTGGGGGCCTCTGGAAACACCATATATTTT. This chain connects TRBV28 to TRBJ1-3; D perhaps matches TRBD1 (6 bases). Trimming cost V 8 bases and J 0 bases, with 11 bases left between them. This CDR3 is built from 14 residues. CDR1 and CDR2 from the germline V gene are MDHEN and SYDVKM. The full variable domain, its missing parts supplied by reference TRBV28 and TRBJ1-3, is DVKVTQSSRYLVKRTGEKVFLECVQDMDHENMFWYRQDPGLGLRLIYFSYDVKMKEKGDIPEGYSVSREKKERFSLILESASTNQTSMYLCASGLGASGNTIYFGEGSWLTVV.

The chain recombines TRBV5-1 with TRBJ1-5, with TRBD1 matching over 8 bases. This CDR3 has 13 residues. The germline gives CDR1 SGHRS, CDR2 YFSETQ. V lost 4 bases, J lost 5 bases, and 2 bases stayed unmatched. This chain's CDR3 is CASSPGQDQPQHF. CDR3 nucleotides: TGCGCCAGCAGCCCGGGACAGGATCAGCCCCAGCATTTT.

The chain links TRBV7-9 to TRBJ1-4; tentatively, D is TRBD1 (6 bases). The CDR3 runs 16 residues. Germline V gives CDR1 SEHNR, CDR2 FQNEAQ (reference sequence). With 5 bases removed from V and 7 bases from J, the gap between germline ends came to 20 bases. The CDR3 sequence is CASSPGGRGGSEKLFF. DNA for the CDR3: TGTGCCAGCAGCCCAGGAGGCAGGGGTGGCAGTGAAAAACTGTTTTTT. Complete variable domain (other parts from reference TRBV7-9 and TRBJ1-4): DTGVSQNPRHKITKRGQNVTFRCDPISEHNRLYWYRQTLGQGPEFLTYFQNEAQLEKSRLLSDRFSAERPKGSFSTLEIQRTEQGDSAMYLCASSPGGRGGSEKLFFGSGTQLSVL.

The V and J genes are TRBV5-5 and TRBJ1-5; 10 bases fit TRBD1. CDR3 length: 15 amino acids. V was clipped by 4 bases and J by 2 bases; unmatched bases: 3. Per the germline V gene, CDR1 is SGHKS and CDR2 is YYEKEE (reference sequence). CDR3 sequence: CASSPGTGGNQPQHF. The CDR3, as DNA: TGTGCCAGCAGCCCCGGGACAGGGGGCAATCAGCCCCAGCATTTT.

This clone was picked up one time. The chain recombines TRBV7-8 with TRBJ1-5; D remains ambiguous. Germline CDR1 SGHVS, CDR2 FQNEAQ. The CDR3 is 18 residues long. Between the trimmed V and J ends, which lost 2 bases and 5 bases, there was a span of 22 bases. The CDR3 bases are TGTGCCAGCAGCTTAACGGGGTTGGAAGGCCCGGTGGATCAGCCCCAGCATTTT. Translating gives CASSLTGLEGPVDQPQHF.

The V and J genes are TRBV7-2 and TRBJ2-3; 8 nucleotides agree with TRBD2. The CDR3 extends over 16 amino acids. Germline assignment: CDR1 SGHTA and CDR2 FQGNSA. J gave up 0 bases and V 0 bases, and 2 bases lay outside the gene matches. The CDR3 region has the DNA TGTGCCAGCAGCTTAGCGCAGCGGGGGAGCACAGATACGCAGTATTTT. This encodes CASSLAQRGSTDTQYF.

This clone has just a few counts. CDR3 amino acids: CASSSGFSYEQYF. The DNA for the CDR3 is TGTGCCAGCAGTTCGGGGTTCTCCTACGAGCAGTACTTC. The V gene is TRBV27, the J gene TRBJ2-7, with a tentative D call TRBD2 (5 bases). The CDR3 has 13 residues. Per the germline V gene, CDR1 is MNHEY and CDR2 is SMNVEV (reference sequence). V dropped 4 bases and J dropped 0 bases, with 7 bases sitting between them.